This T cell receptor beta chain is from a study of cytomegalovirus exposure and HLA in healthy donors. Study-level points and caveats: It emerged from a later analysis that several of the most significant clusters appeared to be linked to common viral pathogens. Within a later analysis, the majority of CMV-associated TCR beta chains appeared HLA-restricted. A later analysis showed that HLA-associated TCR beta chains had undergone more clonal expansion than equally common others.

This CDR3 has 15 amino acids. The germline CDR1 and CDR2 sequences are SGHTA and FQGNSA. Primers: 60 Vbeta forward and 13 Jbeta reverse. Repertoires were generated with immunoSEQ multiplex PCR, while TCRdb's copy carries only in-frame clones and drops some. Among 170,000 or so clones, just over 75% were seen once, and the ten largest hold around 1.5%. With respect to this clone: Its target is unknown. Relative to the germline gene, one junction end is altered; a read error may explain this.

The source of this sequence is a woman between 25 and 40 years old in good health and CMV-seropositive. The sequenced sample was PBMCs. The V gene is TRBV7-2, the J gene TRBJ2-1, with 7 bases lining up with TRBD1. CDR3 sequence reads: CASSSTGNSFNEQFF. The CDR3 region has the DNA TGTGCCAGCAGCTCGACAGGGAATTCCTTCAATGAGCAGTTCTTC.